This is a list of T cell receptor beta chains from one sample in a study of blood T cells in healthy people across ages. TCRdb reprocessed the 5' RACE reads with MiXCR, giving one entry per CDR3 protein. The table lists about 680,000 distinct CDR3 sequences, over 45% of them singletons, with roughly 34% in the top ten. Sequencing input: blood. Source of these receptors: a woman aged 55-75 years in good health. Both conserved end residues are part of each CDR3. Each record gives: J gene, D gene, V gene, clone size, CDR3 protein, CDR3 DNA. D genes are given only for firm matches. Clone sizes are given selectively: once, few, many, or a class where the clone is expanded.

TRBJ2-3,-,TRBV9,-,CASSVTRTDTQYF,TGTGCCAGCAGCGTGACCAGAACAGATACGCAGTATTTT
TRBJ2-5,-,TRBV7-6,-,CASSPNSGALQETQYF,TGTGCCAGCAGCCCCAATTCCGGGGCCTTACAAGAGACCCAGTACTTC
TRBJ2-1,-,TRBV5-1,-,CASSLVTGSGGSYNEQFF,TGCGCCAGCAGCTTGGTCACAGGGTCCGGCGGCTCCTACAATGAGCAGTTCTTC
TRBJ2-5,-,TRBV11-2,-,CASSLGQINQETQYF,TGTGCCAGCAGCTTAGGGCAGATCAACCAGGAGACCCAGTACTTC
TRBJ2-7,TRBD2,TRBV7-3,-,CASSSWGGYEQYF,TGTGCCAGCAGTTCGTGGGGGGGCTACGAGCAGTACTTC
TRBJ2-5,TRBD2,TRBV9,-,CASSVELAAQTQYF,TGTGCCAGCAGCGTAGAACTAGCGGCCCAGACCCAGTACTTC
TRBJ2-1,TRBD2,TRBV5-6,many,CASSFRGGRIDEQFF,TGTGCCAGCAGCTTCCGCGGGGGGCGCATCGATGAGCAGTTCTTC
TRBJ2-5,TRBD2,TRBV15,-,CATSRGLAGGKETQYF,TGTGCCACCAGCAGAGGCCTAGCGGGAGGGAAAGAGACCCAGTACTTC
TRBJ2-3,-,TRBV7-2,many,CASSRGGVQDTQYF,TGTGCCAGCAGCCGCGGGGGCGTTCAGGATACGCAGTATTTT
TRBJ2-3,-,TRBV3-1,few,CASSSRGWDTQYF,TGTGCCAGCAGCTCCCGGGGATGGGATACGCAGTATTTT
TRBJ2-5,TRBD1,TRBV27,-,CASSQPGTGRRETQYF,TGTGCCAGCAGTCAGCCTGGGACAGGGAGGAGGGAGACCCAGTACTTC
TRBJ2-1,-,TRBV7-2,-,CASSQRPYNEQFF,TGTGCCAGCAGCCAAAGACCCTACAATGAGCAGTTCTTC
TRBJ2-3,-,TRBV9,-,CASSPHLSTDTQYF,TGTGCCAGCAGCCCACACCTGAGCACAGATACGCAGTATTTT
TRBJ2-5,TRBD1,TRBV4-2,few,CASSQPNRTGWPQETQYF,TGTGCCAGCAGCCAACCTAACCGGACAGGGTGGCCCCAAGAGACCCAGTACTTC
TRBJ1-2,TRBD1,TRBV5-1,-,CASSLATGGNYGYTF,TGCGCCAGCAGCTTGGCTACAGGGGGCAACTATGGCTACACCTTC
TRBJ2-3,TRBD1,TRBV28,-,CASSLFRDRNTDTQYF,TGTGCCAGCAGTTTATTCCGGGACAGAAACACAGATACGCAGTATTTT
TRBJ1-6,-,TRBV9,-,CASSGWQGSPLHF,TGTGCCAGCAGCGGATGGCAGGGGTCACCCCTCCACTTT
TRBJ2-3,-,TRBV6-6,-,CATRAGSDTQYF,TGTGCCACGCGTGCGGGGTCAGATACGCAGTATTTT
TRBJ2-1,-,TRBV10-3,-,CAISEGVDEQFF,TGTGCCATCAGTGAGGGGGTTGATGAGCAGTTCTTC
TRBJ1-4,-,TRBV5-6,-,CASTPAGATNEKLFF,TGTGCCAGCACCCCAGCCGGAGCAACTAATGAAAAACTGTTTTTT
TRBJ2-5,-,TRBV7-2,-,CASSLGVSAAVSQETQYF,TGTGCCAGCAGCTTAGGGGTTAGTGCGGCGGTATCCCAAGAGACCCAGTACTTC
TRBJ2-7,TRBD2,TRBV9,-,CASSSGLSYYEQYF,TGTGCCAGCAGCTCGGGACTATCCTACTACGAGCAGTACTTC
TRBJ2-7,TRBD1,TRBV20-1,-,CSAKDRRANYEQYF,TGCAGTGCGAAGGACAGGCGCGCCAACTACGAGCAGTACTTC
TRBJ2-7,TRBD1,TRBV12-3/TRBV12-4,few,CASSREMGQGYEQYF,TGTGCCAGCAGTCGAGAGATGGGACAGGGCTACGAGCAGTACTTC
TRBJ2-7,-,TRBV29-1,-,CSVEGGWSGEQYF,TGCAGCGTTGAAGGGGGCTGGTCCGGCGAGCAGTACTTC
TRBJ2-2,-,TRBV29-1,-,CSVEPEPGELFF,TGCAGCGTGGAACCCGAACCCGGGGAGCTGTTTTTT
TRBJ2-7,TRBD1,TRBV3-1,-,CASSQFRDRPYEQYF,TGTGCCAGCAGCCAATTCCGGGACAGACCCTACGAGCAGTACTTC
TRBJ2-7,-,TRBV6-1,-,CASKERGEGLYEQYF,TGTGCCAGCAAAGAGAGGGGGGAGGGCCTGTACGAGCAGTACTTC
TRBJ2-7,TRBD1,TRBV20-1,-,CSAQGDRGRYSAYEQYF,TGCAGTGCTCAGGGGGACAGGGGGCGGTACTCAGCATACGAGCAGTACTTC
TRBJ2-7,TRBD2,TRBV28,-,CASRRNAWGGRYEQYF,TGTGCCAGCAGGCGGAACGCATGGGGGGGAAGGTACGAGCAGTACTTC
TRBJ1-6,-,TRBV20-1,few,CSARDIRGNSPLHF,TGCAGTGCTAGAGATATAAGGGGAAATTCACCCCTCCACTTT
TRBJ2-3,TRBD2,TRBV7-8,-,CASSFRLRAGGYTDTQYF,TGTGCCAGCAGCTTCCGCCTTCGAGCGGGAGGCTACACAGATACGCAGTATTTT
TRBJ1-5,-,TRBV7-2,-,CASSTQRGPQHF,TGTGCCAGCAGCACACAGCGCGGGCCCCAGCATTTT
TRBJ2-7,-,TRBV5-1,-,CASSSLASYEQYF,TGCGCCAGCAGCTCGCTAGCTTCCTACGAGCAGTACTTC
TRBJ2-6,-,TRBV6-5,-,CASSFGTPGANVLTF,TGTGCCAGCAGTTTCGGGACACCTGGGGCCAACGTCCTGACTTTC
TRBJ1-1,-,TRBV7-3,few,CAGSLGQLMNTEAFF,TGTGCCGGCAGCTTGGGTCAGCTAATGAACACTGAAGCTTTCTTT
TRBJ2-7,-,TRBV9,once,CASSVGPGISYEQYF,TGTGCCAGCAGCGTAGGCCCAGGAATCTCCTACGAGCAGTACTTC
TRBJ1-5,TRBD1,TRBV28,-,CASSFWTGFQPQHF,TGTGCCAGCAGTTTCTGGACAGGGTTTCAGCCCCAGCATTTT
TRBJ1-6,-,TRBV3-1,-,CASSRESSYNSPLHF,TGTGCCAGCAGCCGAGAGAGCTCCTATAATTCACCCCTCCACTTT
TRBJ1-6,TRBD1,TRBV18,-,CASSPRQGANSPLHF,TGTGCCAGCTCACCAAGGCAGGGGGCAAATTCACCCCTCCACTTT
TRBJ2-7,TRBD2,TRBV20-1,few,CSAETLTSGTYEQYF,TGCAGTGCTGAAACTTTGACTAGCGGGACTTACGAGCAGTACTTC
TRBJ2-3,-,TRBV15,-,CATSREPGTQYF,TGTGCCACCAGCAGGGAGCCGGGTACGCAGTATTTT
TRBJ2-7,TRBD1,TRBV20-1,once,CSAKGQGPSYEQYF,TGCAGTGCTAAAGGACAGGGGCCATCCTACGAGCAGTACTTC
TRBJ2-3,-,TRBV7-8,-,CASSPMEADTQYF,TGTGCCAGCAGCCCCATGGAGGCAGATACGCAGTATTTT
TRBJ1-2,-,TRBV20-1,-,CSARESGYDGYTF,TGCAGTGCTAGAGAATCAGGCTACGATGGCTACACCTTC
TRBJ2-3,-,TRBV4-3,-,CASSQEGGAPRTDTQYF,TGCGCCAGCAGCCAAGAAGGGGGGGCCCCACGCACAGATACGCAGTATTTT
TRBJ2-5,-,TRBV7-8,-,CASSNRVPLGGQYF,TGTGCCAGCAGCAACCGGGTCCCTCTTGGGGGGCAGTACTTC
TRBJ1-1,-,TRBV10-3,once,CAISEGRFTEAFF,TGTGCCATCAGTGAGGGGAGGTTTACTGAAGCTTTCTTT
TRBJ1-4,-,TRBV14,-,CTSSQDGRLATNEKLFF,TGTACCAGCAGCCAAGATGGACGGCTTGCAACTAATGAAAAACTGTTTTTT
TRBJ2-6,-,TRBV7-2,-,CASSDRVSGANVLTF,TGTGCCAGCAGCGATAGGGTCTCTGGGGCCAACGTCCTGACTTTC
TRBJ2-1,TRBD2,TRBV20-1,-,CSATTSGRASEQFF,TGCAGTGCTACAACTAGCGGGAGGGCATCTGAGCAGTTCTTC
TRBJ2-5,-,TRBV29-1,-,CSVDVRDEQYF,TGTAGCGTTGATGTAAGGGATGAGCAGTACTTC
TRBJ1-2,-,TRBV4-3,-,CASSQGGVAGYGYTF,TGCGCCAGCAGCCAAGGAGGGGTAGCCGGCTATGGCTACACCTTC
TRBJ1-2,-,TRBV3-1,-,CASSPLGLYGYTF,TGTGCCAGCAGCCCTTTGGGGCTCTATGGCTACACCTTC
TRBJ2-3,TRBD2,TRBV5-1,-,CASSLIAGNLKDTQYF,TGCGCCAGCAGCTTGATAGCGGGAAATTTAAAAGATACGCAGTATTTT